These 13 T cell receptor beta chains were all obtained from the same sample, sequenced in a study of blood T cell repertoires in COVID-19. Clones were sequenced by immunoSEQ multiplex PCR, and TCRdb holds only the in-frame ones, with some missing. The profile covers about 110,000 clones, with around 90% appearing a single time and 3% to 3.5% taken by the ten largest. Sequenced material: peripheral blood. The receptor set was obtained from a woman between 45 and 65 years old with acute or convalescent COVID-19.

The J gene is TRBJ1-1, the V gene TRBV7-9, with 7 bases matching TRBD1. The CDR3 length is 12 residues. In germline, CDR1 is SEHNR, CDR2 FQNEAQ (reference sequence). The J segment lost 6 bases and the V segment lost 6 bases, leaving 4 bases of the junction unmatched. As DNA, the CDR3 is TGTGCCAGCAGTCTCACAGGGGCTGAAGCTTTCTTT. Translating gives CASSLTGAEAFF.

This clone came up once. The chain couples TRBV2 to TRBJ2-7; 11 bases match TRBD2. V was clipped by 6 bases and J by 7 bases; unmatched bases: 8. Germline V gene sequence: CDR1 SNHLY, CDR2 FYNNEI. This CDR3 has 14 amino acids. CDR3 residues: CASRDSGRGEEQYF. In DNA, the CDR3 is TGTGCCAGCAGGGATAGCGGGAGGGGAGAAGAGCAGTACTTC.

CDR3 in DNA: TGTGCCAGCAGTGTTGGCGGGAGCTCCTACGAGCAGTACTTC. This sequence encodes CASSVGGSSYEQYF. The V gene is TRBV2, the J gene TRBJ2-7; 7 bases align to TRBD2. CDR3 length: 14 residues. Per germline, CDR1 SNHLY and CDR2 FYNNEI. With V trimmed by 4 bases and J by 0 bases, 3 bases remained unmatched.

This chain uses TRBV6-5 with TRBJ2-6; D is ambiguous. This CDR3 is built from 14 residues. Germline-derived CDR1 and CDR2 are MNHEY and SVGAGI. Deletions cut 7 bases from V and 0 bases from J, with 7 bases between. DNA of the CDR3: TGTGCCAGCACCCCCCTCTCTGGGGCCAACGTCCTGACTTTC. Its protein product is CASTPLSGANVLTF.

The V call is TRBV19, the J call TRBJ1-5; D remains ambiguous. The germline V and J ends were trimmed by 2 bases and 7 bases, with 6 bases remaining between them. The CDR3 covers 12 residues. Germline assignment: CDR1 LNHDA and CDR2 SQIVND (reference sequence). The CDR3 here is CASSIPRQPQHF. In DNA form, the CDR3 reads TGTGCCAGTAGTATACCTCGGCAGCCCCAGCATTTT. Full variable domain (rest looked up from reference TRBV19 and TRBJ1-5): DGGITQSPKYLFRKEGQNVTLSCEQNLNHDAMYWYRQDPGQGLRLIYYSQIVNDFQKGDIAEGYSVSREKKESFPLTVTSAQKNPTAFYLCASSIPRQPQHFGDGTRLSIL.

The chain links TRBV9 to TRBJ2-2; D may be TRBD1 (5 bases). Germline assignment: CDR1 SGDLS and CDR2 YYNGEE. CDR3 size: 15 residues. With 0 bases removed from V and 2 bases from J, the gap between germline ends came to 8 bases. The CDR3 nucleotides read TGTGCCAGCAGCGTAGTAGGGGTAAACACCGGGGAGCTGTTTTTT. Translation gives CASSVVGVNTGELFF. The full variable domain, with the rest looked up from reference TRBV9 and TRBJ2-2, is DSGVTQTPKHLITATGQRVTLRCSPRSGDLSVYWYQQSLDQGLQFLIQYYNGEERAKGNILERFSAQQFPDLHSELNLSSLELGDSALYFCASSVVGVNTGELFFGEGSRLTVL.

This rearrangement joins TRBV5-5 to TRBJ2-7, with D possibly TRBD2 on 6 matching bases. V was clipped by 0 bases and J by 12 bases, with 13 bases between them. CDR1 is SGHKS, CDR2 YYEKEE, per germline (reference sequence). The length of the CDR3 is 12 residues. Written as DNA, the CDR3 is TGTGCCAGCAGCTTGGACGGACTAAGATCGTACTTC. Translating it yields CASSLDGLRSYF.

V is TRBV5-1 and J is TRBJ1-1, with a possible D match to TRBD1 (6 bases). The V gene lost 0 bases and the J gene lost 4 bases, with 13 bases spanning the gap. This CDR3 is 15 amino acids long. CDR1 is SGHRS and CDR2 is YFSETQ in the germline V gene. As DNA, the CDR3 is TGCGCCAGCAGCTTGGAAGGGGGTCGTCCCACTGAAGCTTTCTTT. It codes for CASSLEGGRPTEAFF.

The DNA for the CDR3 is TGCGCCAGCAGTCCATTGTCCGGGTACTTC. This gives the protein CASSPLSGYF. The chain employs TRBV5-1 and TRBJ2-7; no reliable D call. There are 10 residues in the CDR3. Deletions cut 5 bases from V and 12 bases from J, with 12 bases between. Germline assignment: CDR1 SGHRS and CDR2 YFSETQ.

This chain links TRBV7-9 with TRBJ2-4, with TRBD2 matching over 7 bases. Trimming removed 1 base from V and 7 bases from J; junction bases left unmatched: 4. Germline CDR1 reads SEHNR; CDR2 reads FQNEAQ (reference sequence). The CDR3 sequence is 14 residues long. The CDR3, as DNA: TGTGCCAGCAGCTTAGGAGCGGGACTGAACATTCAGTACTTC. Translated: CASSLGAGLNIQYF.

The chain carries TRBV6-6 and TRBJ2-2, with 9 bases that match TRBD2. The CDR3 length is 14 residues. Per the germline V gene, CDR1 is MNHNY and CDR2 is SVGAGI (reference sequence). V was clipped by 8 bases and J by 5 bases; unmatched bases: 6. In nucleotides, the CDR3 is TGTGCCAGCCAGGCTAGCGGGACTACCGGGGAGCTGTTTTTT. This encodes CASQASGTTGELFF.

The V gene is TRBV7-2, the J gene TRBJ1-1; possibly TRBD1 for D (5 bases). The length of the CDR3 is 17 residues. The ends were cut back, 5 bases at V and 1 base at J, with 20 bases in the middle. In germline, CDR1 is SGHTA, CDR2 FQGNSA. The chain's CDR3 is CASSNKGVGLTNTEAFF. The CDR3 DNA follows: TGTGCCAGCAGCAACAAAGGGGTCGGGCTAACGAACACTGAAGCTTTCTTT.

This chain uses TRBV24-1 with TRBJ2-1, with 8 bases fitting TRBD2. Trimming cost V 3 bases and J 1 base; bases outside gene matches: 4. CDR3 length equals 16 residues. Germline V gives CDR1 KGHDR, CDR2 SFDVKD. CDR3 amino acids: CATSDLGLASYNEQFF. In nucleotides, the CDR3 is TGTGCCACCAGTGATCTAGGACTAGCTTCCTACAATGAGCAGTTCTTC.